This entry lists 32 T cell receptor beta chains sequenced from one sample in a study of blood T cells in healthy people across ages. Through a sample-barcoded 5' primer and a J-beta primer mix, a second PCR was run for roughly 7 to 12 cycles. MiXCR, applied by TCRdb to the 5' RACE reads, yields one record per CDR3 protein. This sample has some 930,000 distinct CDR3 sequences, with 25% to 35% found just once. The sample was also linked to a second study, of T cells of mothers and their children.

Input material: blood. The receptors shown here come from a woman aged 40 to 55 in good health.

V and J are TRBV20-1 and TRBJ1-2; 7 bases are a match to TRBD1. V was pared by 3 bases and J by 6 bases, with 10 bases of the junction left unmatched. Germline lookup yields CDR1 DFQATT and CDR2 SNEGSKA (reference sequence). The CDR3 is 14 amino acids. CDR3 in DNA: TGCAGTGCTAGGTACCGGGACAGTCACCATGGCTACACCTTC. It specifies CSARYRDSHHGYTF.

In its sample, this clonotype was seen a few times. CDR3 sequence (DNA): TGTGCCAGCAGCCCCCGGGACAGGGTAGGGAATGAGCAGTTCTTC. This encodes CASSPRDRVGNEQFF. The chain has TRBV3-1 and TRBJ2-1; 9 bases line up with TRBD1. The CDR3 has 15 residues. The J segment lost 7 bases and the V segment lost 4 bases, leaving 8 bases of the junction unmatched. Germline lookup yields CDR1 LGHDT and CDR2 YNNKEL (reference sequence).

This clonotype turned up a few times. The chain couples TRBV28 to TRBJ2-7; 9 nucleotides match TRBD2. This CDR3 contains 16 residues. With 4 bases clipped from V and 2 bases from J, the junction kept 9 bases outside the gene matches. CDR1 and CDR2 from the germline V gene are MDHEN and SYDVKM. The CDR3 DNA is TGTGCCAGCAGTTCCACCGCCGGGACTAGCACCTACGAGCAGTACTTC. Amino acids: CASSSTAGTSTYEQYF.

V usage is TRBV3-1 and J usage is TRBJ2-5; 10 bases are shared with TRBD2. Trimming removed 3 bases from V and 11 bases from J; junction bases left unmatched: 18. Germline assignment: CDR1 LGHDT and CDR2 YNNKEL (reference sequence). The CDR3 spans 17 residues. The CDR3 coding sequence is TGTGCCAGCAGCCAGGGCACAAGGCTAGCGGGGGTTCAGGAGCAGTACTTC. This encodes CASSQGTRLAGVQEQYF.

This clonotype has just a few counts. V gene TRBV6-5 combines with J gene TRBJ1-6, with TRBD1 identical over 10 bases. This CDR3 has 16 amino acids. The V gene's germline CDR1 is MNHEY and CDR2 SVGAGI. The V segment lost 0 bases and the J segment 10 bases; nucleotides outside the gene matches: 6. The CDR3 nucleotides read TGTGCCAGCAGTTACTCCAGACAGGGGGCAGGATCACCCCTCCACTTT. Amino acids: CASSYSRQGAGSPLHF.

This clonotype turned up a few times. The chain has TRBV6-1 and TRBJ1-1; D ambiguous. This CDR3 is built from 14 residues. The germline CDR1 and CDR2 sequences are MNHNS and SASEGT. Trimming removed 1 base at V and 0 bases at J, with 6 bases between. The CDR3 here is CASSEGVMNTEAFF. CDR3 nucleotide sequence: TGTGCCAGCAGTGAAGGAGTGATGAACACTGAAGCTTTCTTT.

This clonotype appeared a few times. A read error may explain this, as a much larger clone is one base away. The V call is TRBV12-3 or TRBV12-4, the J call TRBJ2-1; D gene uncertain. The DNA end is a closer match to TRBJ2-7, so the J assignment may be wrong. The CDR3 spans 14 residues. The CDR3 DNA is TGTGCCAGCAGTTTCGGTAAGCACCACAATGAGCAGTACTTC. It translates to CASSFGKHHNEQYF.

The chain links TRBV7-2 to TRBJ1-1; 11 bases agree with TRBD1. Germline CDR1 and CDR2: SGHTA and FQGNSA. The CDR3 is 15 amino acids. The V gene end was trimmed by 5 bases and the J gene end by 5 bases; junction bases not matched to a gene: 7. CDR3 sequence (DNA): TGTGCCAGCAGCCCGAGGGGGACAGGGGGGACTGAAGCTTTCTTT. Its protein is CASSPRGTGGTEAFF.

This clonotype was observed at least ten times. The genes are TRBV7-9 and TRBJ2-1, with 8 bases lining up with TRBD2. The CDR3 is 16 amino acids. Looked up from germline, CDR1 is SEHNR and CDR2 is FQNEAQ (reference sequence). J gave up 2 bases and V 5 bases, and 8 bases lay outside the gene matches. Here the CDR3 DNA reads TGTGCCAGCAGCAGCGTCGGGGGGGCCACCTACAATGAGCAGTTCTTC. Its translation is CASSSVGGATYNEQFF.

With regard to this clonotype: A clone one base away is much larger, so this may be a read error. V is TRBV28 and J is TRBJ2-3, with D possibly being TRBD2 (6 bases). CDR3 length: 13 residues. Germline V CDR1 and CDR2: MDHEN, SYDVKM. The V end lost 6 bases, the J end lost 7 bases, and 14 bases lay between the germline ends. The CDR3 DNA reads as TGTGCCAGCAGGTTGAGGGGAGGAAATACGCAGTATTTT. As protein: CASRLRGGNTQYF.

At least ten counts were recorded for this clonotype. This chain connects TRBV5-1 to TRBJ1-1; the D gene is possibly TRBD1 (5 bases). V was pared by 0 bases and J by 1 base, with 16 bases between. The CDR3 is 17 residues long. Germline-derived CDR1 and CDR2 are SGHRS and YFSETQ. The CDR3 DNA follows: TGCGCCAGCAGCTTGGATATGGGGTGGGGCCCGAACACTGAAGCTTTCTTT. Protein product: CASSLDMGWGPNTEAFF.

The CDR3 protein is CASSYYRGLREKLFF. CDR3 bases: TGTGCCAGCAGTTACTACCGGGGGCTTCGGGAAAAACTGTTTTTT. The chain recombines TRBV6-6 with TRBJ1-4, with D tentatively TRBD1 (6 bases). Germline CDR1 is MNHNY and CDR2 is SVGAGI (reference sequence). V was clipped by 1 base and J by 8 bases, with 14 bases between them. The CDR3 has 15 residues.

In this sample, this clonotype turned up a few times. The junction differs from germline at one of its ends, possibly a read error. The chain is built from TRBV4-3 and TRBJ1-1, with D perhaps matching TRBD1 (5 bases). The CDR3 length is 17 residues. Germline V lookup: CDR1 LGHNA, CDR2 YSLEER. Here the CDR3 DNA reads TGCGCCAGCAGCCAAGATCCGGGCCCAGGGTTGAACACTGGAGCTTTCTTT. This translates into CASSQDPGPGLNTGAFF.

This clonotype was counted only a few times. This chain joins TRBV7-2 and TRBJ2-1, with D uncertain. The CDR3 sequence is 15 residues long. Germline V CDR1 and CDR2: SGHTA, FQGNSA. V was trimmed by 3 bases and J by 8 bases, leaving 17 bases between them. The CDR3 sequence: CASSLEFTMGDEQFF. The CDR3 DNA reads TGTGCCAGCAGCTTGGAGTTTACAATGGGCGATGAGCAGTTCTTC.

The chain joins TRBV25-1 to TRBJ2-3; D gene uncertain. This CDR3 has 14 amino acids. V was clipped by 1 base and J by 4 bases, with 9 bases between them. Germline CDR1 MGHDK, CDR2 SYGVNS. The CDR3 loop is CASSESRVSDTQYF. DNA for the CDR3: TGTGCCAGCAGTGAATCAAGGGTATCAGATACGCAGTATTTT.

In the case of this clonotype: The junction departs from the called germline gene at one end, perhaps through a read error. The J gene is TRBJ2-1, the V gene TRBV9, with 9 bases identical to TRBD2. The CDR3 contains 14 residues. The germline CDR1 and CDR2 sequences are SGDLS and YYNGEE. The CDR3 here is CASSELAGNNERFF. In DNA, the CDR3 is TGTGCCAGCAGCGAACTAGCGGGCAACAATGAGCGGTTCTTC.

The V and J genes are TRBV5-1 and TRBJ1-1; 7 bases match TRBD1. The germline V gene has CDR1 SGHRS and CDR2 YFSETQ. J was trimmed by 2 bases and V by 4 bases; bases with no gene match: 11. The CDR3 length is 16 residues. The chain's CDR3 is CASSRDSGRLNTEAFF. In nucleotides, the CDR3 is TGCGCCAGCAGCCGGGACAGCGGTAGACTTAACACTGAAGCTTTCTTT.

V is TRBV2 and J is TRBJ2-5, with 7 bases lining up with TRBD2. Germline trimming cut 2 bases from V and 4 bases from J; bases unmatched to any gene: 7. Germline V gene sequence: CDR1 SNHLY, CDR2 FYNNEI. This CDR3 spans 15 amino acids. CDR3 amino acids: CASSEKRGSGETQYF. The DNA of the CDR3 is TGTGCCAGCAGTGAAAAGCGGGGAAGCGGAGAGACCCAGTACTTC.

There are many counts of this clonotype. V gene TRBV29-1 combines with J gene TRBJ2-7; D is perhaps TRBD1 (6 bases). Germline-derived CDR1 and CDR2 are SQVTM and ANQGSEA. V was trimmed by 7 bases and J by 6 bases, leaving 16 bases between them. CDR3 length: 12 residues. CDR3: CSGSNSGVEQYF. The CDR3 region has the DNA TGCAGCGGAAGTAACTCAGGGGTCGAGCAGTACTTC.

This chain joins TRBV4-1 and TRBJ1-5; TRBD1 is a possible D gene (5 bases). Between the trimmed V and J ends, which lost 1 base and 0 bases, there was a span of 10 bases. CDR3 length equals 16 residues. In germline, CDR1 is MGHRA, CDR2 YSYEKL. CDR3 residues: CASSQAGGVSNQPQHF. DNA for the CDR3: TGCGCCAGCAGCCAAGCCGGGGGGGTTAGCAATCAGCCCCAGCATTTT.

In this sample, this clonotype turned up a few times. This chain uses TRBV9 with TRBJ1-1; D ambiguous. V was trimmed by 1 base and J by 4 bases, leaving 8 bases between them. The germline V gene has CDR1 SGDLS and CDR2 YYNGEE. The CDR3 sequence is 13 residues long. The CDR3: CASSVTSSTEAFF. The CDR3 bases are TGTGCCAGCAGCGTAACTTCTAGCACTGAAGCTTTCTTT.

This clonotype was observed many times. V and J are TRBV20-1 and TRBJ2-6, with D perhaps TRBD1 (6 bases). Germline V lookup: CDR1 DFQATT, CDR2 SNEGSKA (reference sequence). This CDR3 has 13 residues. CDR3 residues: CSATGFVANVLTF. In DNA, the CDR3 is TGCAGCGCAACAGGGTTCGTGGCCAACGTCCTGACTTTC.

This clonotype was detected ten times or more. V usage is TRBV12-3 or TRBV12-4 and J usage is TRBJ1-2, with D maybe TRBD1 (5 bases). The CDR3 covers 13 residues. With 5 bases removed from V and 3 bases from J, the gap between germline ends came to 10 bases. CDR3 residues: CASSAQVYYGYTF. The CDR3 coding sequence is TGTGCCAGCAGTGCACAGGTCTACTATGGCTACACCTTC.

This clonotype appeared a few times. V usage is TRBV20-1 and J usage is TRBJ2-3, with no clear D. The CDR3 loop spans 11 amino acids. V shed 5 bases and J shed 2 bases, with 5 bases lying between them. Germline V gene data show CDR1 as DFQATT and CDR2 as SNEGSKA (reference sequence). The CDR3 reads CSARFTDTQYF. The CDR3 DNA sequence: TGCAGTGCTCGCTTCACAGATACGCAGTATTTT.

This clonotype was detected a few times. This rearrangement joins TRBV18 to TRBJ2-1; 8 positions agree with TRBD1. The germline V gene has CDR1 KGHSH and CDR2 LQKENI. CDR3 length: 14 amino acids. Trimming cost V 3 bases and J 11 bases; bases outside gene matches: 9. CDR3 amino acids: CASSPSTGASKQFF. The DNA of the CDR3 is TGTGCCAGCTCACCCTCGACAGGGGCTTCTAAGCAGTTCTTC.

The CDR3: CARNREQGAEAFF. The DNA of the CDR3 is TGTGCCAGGAATCGCGAACAGGGTGCGGAAGCTTTCTTT. V is TRBV2 and J is TRBJ1-1, with D possibly being TRBD1 (6 bases). Germline lookup yields CDR1 SNHLY and CDR2 FYNNEI. Between the trimmed V and J ends, which lost 9 bases and 8 bases, there was a span of 19 bases. The CDR3 loop spans 13 amino acids.

This clonotype has more than one count but fewer than ten. It may be a read error: a sequence one base away is much more abundant. The CDR3 spells CASSPSGVTCEQYF. DNA for the CDR3: TGTGCCAGCAGCCCTTCCGGAGTAACCTGCGAGCAGTACTTC. The rearrangement links TRBV9 to TRBJ2-7; D gene unclear. The ends were cut back, 4 bases at V and 6 bases at J, with 17 bases in the middle. The germline CDR1 and CDR2 sequences are SGDLS and YYNGEE. This CDR3 is built from 14 residues.

Many counts were recorded for this clonotype. This chain joins TRBV27 and TRBJ2-3; TRBD2 matches at 7 bases. The CDR3 has 14 amino acids. With 5 bases clipped from V and 2 bases from J, the junction kept 4 bases outside the gene matches. CDR1 is MNHEY, CDR2 SMNVEV, per germline (reference sequence). The CDR3 nucleotides read TGTGCCAGCAGTCTGGGACTAACCACAGATACGCAGTATTTT. The encoded protein is CASSLGLTTDTQYF.

The chain employs TRBV10-3 and TRBJ1-5; D is perhaps TRBD1 (5 bases). This CDR3 has 13 amino acids. Germline-derived CDR1 and CDR2 are ENHRY and SYGVKD. With 10 bases removed from V and 2 bases from J, the gap between germline ends came to 12 bases. The CDR3 sequence: CATDNEGNQPQHF. The CDR3 DNA reads as TGTGCCACGGACAATGAGGGCAATCAGCCCCAGCATTTT.

The rearrangement links TRBV7-2 to TRBJ2-3; D is unresolved. In germline, CDR1 is SGHTA, CDR2 FQGNSA. The V gene lost 2 bases and the J gene lost 3 bases, with 3 bases spanning the gap. This CDR3 region has 12 residues. Here the CDR3 DNA reads TGTGCCAGCAGCTTATGGACAGATACGCAGTATTTT. Encoded protein: CASSLWTDTQYF.

This clonotype came up many times. The rearrangement links TRBV27 to TRBJ2-7, with a possible D match to TRBD1 (6 bases). This CDR3 comprises 15 residues. Trimming pared 2 bases from V and 5 bases from J, leaving 16 bases between. Germline lookup yields CDR1 MNHEY and CDR2 SMNVEV (reference sequence). In DNA, the CDR3 is TGTGCCAGCAGTTTAACAGGGTACGCAAAGAACGAGCAGTACTTC. This sequence encodes CASSLTGYAKNEQYF.

This clonotype has more than one count but fewer than ten. The junction shows a germline mismatch at one end, possibly a read error. The J gene is TRBJ2-7, the V gene TRBV7-2, with D possibly being TRBD1 or TRBD2 (5 bases each). This CDR3 is built from 14 residues. CDR1 SGHTA and CDR2 FQGNSA come from the germline V gene. For the CDR3, the DNA is TGTGCCAACAGCTTAGGGGTGGGAGACTACGAGCAGTACTTC. Translated: CANSLGVGDYEQYF.